The rows below give T cell receptor beta chains drawn from one sample of a study of blood T cell repertoires in COVID-19. Assay used: immunoSEQ multiplex PCR; TCRdb lists only in-frame clones, some missing. The sample lists roughly 88,000 clones; about 90% were seen once. The source material was peripheral blood. All receptors derive from a woman between 45 and 60 years old in a cohort sampled during active COVID-19. The conserved cysteine and the conserved F or W are not part of the CDR3 here.

V,J,CDR3
TRBV19,TRBJ2-1,ASMKTWEGPHNEQF
TRBV30,TRBJ1-2,AWSVLVTNYGYT
TRBV7-3,TRBJ2-5,ASSLNPPGGGGETQY
TRBV3-1/TRBV3-2,TRBJ2-3,ASRHTSGSITDTQY
TRBV5-1,TRBJ2-3,ASRAGEFPDTQY
TRBV11-2,TRBJ2-1,ASSLGGSQSYNEQF
TRBV6-4,TRBJ2-3,ASSATTSGSPDTQY
TRBV9,TRBJ2-3,ASRGPSTDTQY
TRBV28,TRBJ2-5,ASSLVGESNQETQY
TRBV5-5,TRBJ2-7,ASRQLTGSYEQY
TRBV18,TRBJ2-7,ASSPGQGSYEQY
TRBV7-9,TRBJ1-6,AGAGEDNSPLH
TRBV12-5,TRBJ1-2,ASGPRGGVHGYT
TRBV6-5,TRBJ2-3,ASNSGEGTDTQY
TRBV6-6,TRBJ1-4,ASSVNEKLF
TRBV3-1/TRBV3-2,TRBJ2-5,ASSQPRVGLAEIFGETQY
TRBV7-9,TRBJ1-1,ASSLGTGGPHAEAF
TRBV11-2,TRBJ1-3,ASSAGLDGNTIY
TRBV19,TRBJ1-2,ASTVQGISYGYT
TRBV6-1,TRBJ1-2,ASSEALRLRGYT
TRBV29-1,TRBJ1-5,SVVYRADQPQH
TRBV18,TRBJ2-3,ASSPNNLGGAGTDTQY
TRBV3-1/TRBV3-2,TRBJ2-7,ASSFERGRYEQY
TRBV19,TRBJ2-5,ASSNSNQETQY
TRBV28,TRBJ2-7,ASSLQGRGNYEQY
TRBV19,TRBJ2-7,ASSIGTGSYEQY
TRBV27,TRBJ2-7,ASRSPAGTYEQY
TRBV6-5,TRBJ1-1,ASGQVMNTEAF
TRBV28,TRBJ2-1,ASSLAGYEQF
TRBV24-1,TRBJ1-2,ATSDRGQSYGYT
TRBV30,TRBJ1-1,AWSVGSGSTEAF
TRBV7-2,TRBJ2-2,ASSLGQHTGELF
TRBV6-1,TRBJ1-5,ASSEGTGDNQPQH
TRBV27,TRBJ1-1,ASSLRTGGGTEAF
TRBV29-1,TRBJ1-2,SAQRGNYGYT
TRBV18,TRBJ2-3,ASSRLITSGGAGDTQY
TRBV5-6,TRBJ1-2,ASRTTANYGYT
TRBV11-3,TRBJ1-1,ASSDREDTEAF
TRBV18,TRBJ1-2,ASSLTGTTSNYGYT
TRBV4-1,TRBJ2-5,ASSQTQGVGETQY
TRBV29-1,TRBJ2-7,SVVPASSYEQY
TRBV29-1,TRBJ1-2,SVGAGTEGYGYT
TRBV3-1/TRBV3-2,TRBJ2-3,ASSQEKINVDTQY
TRBV7-3,TRBJ2-7,ASSPDRGSYEQY
TRBV30,TRBJ2-1,AWSEGGSSYNEQF
TRBV9,TRBJ1-6,ASSYGTLSSYNSPLH
TRBV10-2,TRBJ2-1,ASVSGAINNEQF
TRBV10-3,TRBJ1-3,AIRDSSGNTIY
TRBV2,TRBJ1-4,ASSPEGGGNEKLF
TRBV5-1,TRBJ1-1,ASTVDRFNTEAF
TRBV27,TRBJ2-3,ASRHKAGPGTSGRNTQY
TRBV15,TRBJ2-7,ATSRNLDSYEQY
TRBV7-8,TRBJ2-3,ASSLYDRGGADTQY
TRBV9,TRBJ2-5,ASSVGALAGGLGAETQY
TRBV5-5,TRBJ1-2,ASSRQGGINYGYT
TRBV12-3/TRBV12-4,TRBJ1-1,ASSQTAEAF
TRBV27,TRBJ2-7,ASSPTLAGVYEQY